The present entry profiles one T cell receptor beta chain with its context. Antigen: not known. Assay used: immunoSEQ multiplex PCR; TCRdb lists only in-frame clones, some missing. Here the sample spans over 90,000 clones, roughly 94% being singletons. The sample originates from a study of OX40 agonist ivuxolimab in advanced cancers. About the study: All patients had ivuxolimab intravenously every 2 weeks at 0.01 to 10 mg/kg.

The study, taken as a whole, reports: The specificity for antigen of the expanded peripheral T cells was not determined.

Sequenced here: CD4+ or CD8+ T cells sorted from blood, sampled in a trial of the OX40 agonist ivuxolimab. The TCR was taken from an adult with an advanced solid tumor such as melanoma, head and neck, liver or kidney cancer.

The CDR3 DNA follows: TGTGCCAGCAGCTTAGGAATTGGGACAGGGGTGAACAATGAGCAGTTCTTC. This sequence encodes CASSLGIGTGVNNEQFF. The chain has TRBV7-2 and TRBJ2-1; 10 bases agree with TRBD1. Per germline, CDR1 SGHTA and CDR2 FQGNSA. The V and J ends lost 1 base and 5 bases, in that order; junction bases with no gene match: 8. The CDR3 covers 17 residues.